The 10 T cell receptor beta chains given below trace back to one sample, sequenced in a study of blood T cell repertoires in COVID-19. Clones were sequenced by immunoSEQ multiplex PCR, and TCRdb holds only the in-frame ones, with some missing. The sample contains tens of thousands of clones, 88% of which appear only once. Sequences were obtained from peripheral blood. These receptors all stem from a human donor in a cohort sampled during active COVID-19.

The chain uses TRBV4-1 and TRBJ2-1, with 10 bases aligning to TRBD2. The junction had 9 bases not matched to a gene; V was cut back by 1 base and J by 6 bases. Germline assignment: CDR1 MGHRA and CDR2 YSYEKL. This CDR3 region has 17 residues. CDR3 region: CASSQVLGAGGFNEQFF. In nucleotides, the CDR3 is TGCGCCAGCAGCCAAGTGCTGGGAGCGGGAGGGTTCAATGAGCAGTTCTTC.

The chain uses TRBV30 and TRBJ2-7; the match to TRBD2 covers 10 bases. CDR1 and CDR2 (germline): GTSNPN, SVGIG (reference sequence). The trim removed 3 bases at V and 4 bases at J, leaving 3 bases unmatched. CDR3 length equals 13 residues. The CDR3 loop reads CAWRLAGTYEQYF. As DNA, the CDR3 is TGTGCCTGGAGACTAGCGGGAACATACGAGCAGTACTTC.

The CDR3 nucleotides read TGTGCCAGCAGGTTCTCCCTGGGACAGTTCTATAATTCACCCCTCCACTTT. Its protein product is CASRFSLGQFYNSPLHF. The chain carries TRBV7-8 and TRBJ1-6; 7 bases align to TRBD1. The CDR3 sequence is 17 residues long. Germline V gene lookup returns CDR1 SGHVS and CDR2 FQNEAQ. V was clipped by 6 bases and J by 3 bases; unmatched bases: 11.

The V gene is TRBV6-2 or TRBV6-3, the J gene TRBJ1-5, with 10 positions matching TRBD1. Germline V CDR1 and CDR2: MNHEY, SVGEGT. J was trimmed by 1 base and V by 5 bases; bases with no gene match: 8. The length of the CDR3 is 17 residues. The DNA for the CDR3 is TGTGCCAGCAGTCACCCGGGACAGGGGATGAGCAATCAGCCCCAGCATTTT. It is translated as CASSHPGQGMSNQPQHF.

This clone showed up just a few times. The chain has TRBV5-6 and TRBJ2-7, with TRBD2 matching over 7 bases. Trimming took 8 bases from V and 4 from J; bases not matched to a gene: 12. Germline CDR1 SGHDT, CDR2 YYEEEE. The CDR3 loop spans 14 amino acids. The CDR3 nucleotides are TGTGCCAGTGACCAGCGGGAAAGGGTATACGAGCAGTACTTC. Protein product: CASDQRERVYEQYF.

The chain recombines TRBV3-1 (or the pseudogene TRBV3-2) with TRBJ2-7, with D possibly matching TRBD1 (6 bases). Looked up from germline, CDR1 is LGHDT and CDR2 is YNNKEL (reference sequence). The V end was cut by 2 bases, the J end by 0 bases, with 14 bases between. CDR3 length: 16 amino acids. CDR3 amino acids: CASSQTWTAFSYEQYF. The CDR3 nucleotides are TGTGCCAGCAGCCAAACCTGGACAGCCTTCTCCTACGAGCAGTACTTC.

This chain joins TRBV5-6 and TRBJ1-1; maybe TRBD1 (5 bases). Germline V gene data show CDR1 as SGHDT and CDR2 as YYEEEE. The CDR3 has 13 amino acids. Trimming removed 2 bases from V and 5 bases from J, with 10 bases in between. The CDR3 sequence is CASSLDRQTEAFF. The CDR3, as DNA: TGTGCCAGCAGCTTAGATAGACAGACTGAAGCTTTCTTT.

This rearrangement joins TRBV18 to TRBJ2-4; D might be TRBD1 (5 bases). The CDR3 runs 14 residues. The V and J ends lost 3 bases and 2 bases respectively, with 8 bases between them. In germline, CDR1 is KGHSH, CDR2 LQKENI. CDR3 coding DNA: TGTGCCAGCTCACCCGACAGATCCAAAAACATTCAGTACTTC. It is translated as CASSPDRSKNIQYF.

V is TRBV24-1 and J is TRBJ1-5; 7 bases line up with TRBD1. J gave up 4 bases and V 5 bases, and 4 bases lay outside the gene matches. This CDR3 spans 14 amino acids. Germline CDR1 reads KGHDR; CDR2 reads SFDVKD. The CDR3 bases are TGTGCCACCAGTGGGGCAGGGGGGAATCAGCCCCAGCATTTT. Amino acids: CATSGAGGNQPQHF.

This clone was found a few times. The V gene is TRBV5-1, the J gene TRBJ2-1; D is possibly TRBD2 (7 bases). The CDR3 is made up of 17 amino acids. The V gene's germline CDR1 is SGHRS and CDR2 YFSETQ. V was trimmed by 4 bases and J by 6 bases, leaving 23 bases between them. As DNA, the CDR3 is TGCGCCAGCAGCAAGGAAAGGGGGGAGGGCCTCTTCAATGAGCAGTTCTTC. Amino acid sequence: CASSKERGEGLFNEQFF.